These 26 T cell receptor beta chains share one sample of origin, sequenced in a study of CD8+CD57+ T cells in acquired aplastic anemia. According to the study, genomic DNA was the template for TCR beta VDJ and CDR3 profiling. TCRdb re-called the reads through MiXCR, storing one row per CDR3 protein. The table includes 300,000 or so distinct CDR3 sequences, 55% to 65% detected once. The specimen was sorted CD4+, CD8+, or CD8+CD57+ T cells (not recorded which) from PBMCs. Every receptor here comes from a human donor with severe aplastic anemia or a healthy control (not recorded which).

The chain is built from TRBV7-9 and TRBJ1-1, with a weak D call TRBD1 (6 bases). The CDR3 is made up of 15 amino acids. CDR1 is SEHNR, CDR2 FQNEAQ, per germline (reference sequence). Between the trimmed V and J ends, which lost 5 bases and 0 bases, there was a span of 13 bases. The CDR3, as DNA: TGTGCCAGCAGCACCCCACAGGGTATGAACACTGAAGCTTTCTTT. This translates into CASSTPQGMNTEAFF.

Ten or more counts support this clonotype. The chain links TRBV6-1 to TRBJ1-6, with 7 bases lining up with TRBD1. CDR3 length equals 20 residues. Trimming at V came to 3 bases and at J to 0 bases, leaving 14 bases not matched to a gene. Looked up from germline, CDR1 is MNHNS and CDR2 is SASEGT. This CDR3 reads CASSEAYWTGYSSYNSPLHF. As DNA, the CDR3 is TGTGCCAGCAGTGAGGCCTATTGGACAGGCTATAGCTCCTATAATTCACCCCTCCACTTT.

This clonotype was seen a single time. The V call is TRBV12-3 or TRBV12-4, the J call TRBJ2-7; TRBD2 matches 7 bases. This CDR3 spans 13 amino acids. V was pared by 8 bases and J by 0 bases, with 4 bases of the junction left unmatched. The chain's CDR3 is CASRGGSSYEQYF. CDR3 sequence (DNA): TGTGCCAGCCGGGGAGGGAGCTCCTACGAGCAGTACTTC.

The chain has TRBV10-3 and TRBJ1-5, with 7 bases identical to TRBD1. Germline CDR1 ENHRY, CDR2 SYGVKD. Trimming at V came to 0 bases and at J to 6 bases, leaving 5 bases not matched to a gene. This CDR3 has 15 amino acids. CDR3 in DNA: TGTGCCATCAGTGAGTCTGAGGGGGCGGGTCAGCCCCAGCATTTT. Amino acid sequence: CAISESEGAGQPQHF.

V gene TRBV19 combines with J gene TRBJ1-2; D unclear. There are 13 residues in the CDR3. CDR1 and CDR2 (germline): LNHDA, SQIVND (reference sequence). Trimming took 5 bases from V and 3 from J, leaving 10 bases between them. The chain's CDR3 is CASSRTADYGYTF. As DNA, the CDR3 is TGTGCCAGTAGTCGAACAGCAGACTATGGCTACACCTTC.

The chain has TRBV19 and TRBJ2-7; 8 nucleotides agree with TRBD1. V lost 7 bases to trimming and J lost 3 bases; unmatched junction nucleotides: 8. Germline V gene sequence: CDR1 LNHDA, CDR2 SQIVND (reference sequence). CDR3 length: 14 amino acids. CDR3 DNA sequence: TGTGCCAGTAAGAAAGACAGGGGAGACTACGAGCAGTACTTC. This codes for CASKKDRGDYEQYF.

A word on this clonotype: This could be a read error, since a much larger clone is one nucleotide away. The chain employs TRBV5-4 and TRBJ1-1; 7 nucleotides align to TRBD1. The CDR3 extends over 16 amino acids. The V gene's germline CDR1 is SGHNT and CDR2 YYREEE (reference sequence). CDR3 coding DNA: TGTGCCAGCAGCTGGATCAGGGGGGAAATGAACACTGAAGCTCTCTTT. Protein sequence: CASSWIRGEMNTEALF.

The chain recombines TRBV7-6 with TRBJ1-6, with D hard to call. This CDR3 is built from 16 residues. Trimming shortened V by 4 bases and J by 9 bases, and 19 bases separated the two germline ends. CDR1 and CDR2 (germline): SGHVS, FNYEAQ. The CDR3 here is CASSSLPGAVFSPLHF. In DNA, the CDR3 is TGTGCCAGCAGCTCCCTGCCGGGTGCCGTATTTTCACCCCTCCACTTT.

The chain links TRBV29-1 to TRBJ2-7; TRBD1 matches 8 bases. V lost 6 bases and J lost 3; bases outside the gene matches: 7. The CDR3 runs to 13 residues. The germline gives CDR1 SQVTM, CDR2 ANQGSEA. The CDR3 DNA follows: TGCAGCGTGACTGGACAGGGAATCTACGAGCAGTACTTC. This encodes CSVTGQGIYEQYF.

The chain carries TRBV12-3 or TRBV12-4 and TRBJ1-2; D ambiguous. The CDR3 extends over 12 amino acids. Trimming removed 3 bases from V and 10 bases from J, with 12 bases in between. CDR3 sequence: CASSFGGLHYTF. In DNA, the CDR3 is TGTGCCAGCAGTTTTGGTGGGCTCCACTACACCTTC.

The rearrangement uses TRBV24-1 and TRBJ2-7; D gene unclear. Germline CDR1 KGHDR, CDR2 SFDVKD. The CDR3 contains 11 residues. Trimming shortened V by 3 bases and J by 7 bases, and 6 bases separated the two germline ends. The chain's CDR3 is CATSDRNEQYF. The CDR3 DNA reads as TGTGCCACCAGTGATCGCAATGAGCAGTACTTC.

This clonotype was counted ten times or more. The J gene is TRBJ2-3, the V gene TRBV7-2; TRBD2 aligns across 11 bases. The V gene end was trimmed by 5 bases and the J gene end by 6 bases; junction bases not matched to a gene: 16. Germline V gene data show CDR1 as SGHTA and CDR2 as FQGNSA. CDR3 length: 18 amino acids. CDR3 protein: CASSVRSLSGGASDTQYF. The CDR3 nucleotides are TGTGCCAGCAGCGTGCGGAGCCTTAGCGGGGGGGCCTCCGATACGCAGTATTTT.

The rearrangement uses TRBV2 and TRBJ2-7; D gene unclear. Germline CDR1 SNHLY, CDR2 FYNNEI. This CDR3 contains 14 residues. Trimming left V 10 bases short and J 6 bases short, with 22 bases between. Here the CDR3 reads CATRRDTNYGEQYF. For the CDR3, the DNA is TGTGCCACCAGGAGAGACACCAACTACGGCGAGCAGTACTTC.

This clonotype was detected ten times or more. V usage is TRBV6-6 and J usage is TRBJ2-1; tentative D call: TRBD1 (6 bases). Germline CDR1 is MNHNY and CDR2 is SVGAGI (reference sequence). The CDR3 has 15 amino acids. V shed 4 bases and J shed 0 bases, with 10 bases lying between them. CDR3 region: CASSSSGDSYNEQFF. DNA for the CDR3: TGTGCCAGCAGTTCCTCAGGGGACTCCTACAATGAGCAGTTCTTC.

The V call is TRBV20-1, the J call TRBJ1-5; D is perhaps TRBD1 (6 bases). This CDR3 has 13 amino acids. With 4 bases removed from V and 6 bases from J, the gap between germline ends came to 13 bases. Germline V CDR1 and CDR2: DFQATT, SNEGSKA (reference sequence). CDR3 sequence: CSATVTGSQPQHF. The CDR3 DNA sequence: TGCAGTGCTACCGTCACAGGGAGTCAGCCCCAGCATTTT.

This clonotype was picked up many times. The chain joins TRBV9 to TRBJ2-2; TRBD1 aligns across 10 bases. J gave up 3 bases and V 1 base, and 3 bases lay outside the gene matches. The CDR3 consists of 16 residues. The germline CDR1 and CDR2 sequences are SGDLS and YYNGEE. CDR3 residues: CASSVLGQGDTGELFF. The CDR3 coding sequence is TGTGCCAGCAGCGTACTCGGACAGGGGGACACCGGGGAGCTGTTTTTT.

The chain uses TRBV18 and TRBJ2-5, with unresolved D. The last part of the DNA fits TRBJ2-7 better; the J call may be wrong. CDR3 size: 13 residues. CDR1 and CDR2 from the germline V gene are KGHSH and LQKENI. In nucleotides, the CDR3 is TGTGCCAGCTCACCTCCGTGCTCCTACGAGCAGTACTTC. This encodes CASSPPCSYEQYF.

The chain recombines TRBV10-3 with TRBJ1-5; possible D gene TRBD1, 5 bases. The germline V gene has CDR1 ENHRY and CDR2 SYGVKD. This CDR3 comprises 13 residues. Between the trimmed V and J ends, which lost 10 bases and 6 bases, there was a span of 16 bases. CDR3 nucleotides: TGTGCCACCCGGGACCCTGAGGGTCAGCCCCAGCATTTT. Protein sequence: CATRDPEGQPQHF.

The rearrangement links TRBV20-1 to TRBJ1-5; 7 bases match TRBD1. Germline V lookup: CDR1 DFQATT, CDR2 SNEGSKA (reference sequence). The trim removed 6 bases at V and 9 bases at J, leaving 14 bases unmatched. This CDR3 region has 14 residues. The CDR3 reads CSASVRQGLSPQHF. The DNA for the CDR3 is TGCAGTGCATCCGTCCGACAGGGATTGTCGCCCCAGCATTTT.

There are many counts of this clonotype. The rearrangement joins TRBV2 to TRBJ2-3; TRBD2 matches 9 bases. V dropped 6 bases and J dropped 0; count of bases not matched to a gene: 10. Germline V gives CDR1 SNHLY, CDR2 FYNNEI. This CDR3 spans 17 amino acids. The DNA for the CDR3 is TGTGCCAGCAGGGGGGCTAGCGGGGCCCCTAGCACAGATACGCAGTATTTT. It specifies CASRGASGAPSTDTQYF.

The sample holds many counts of this clonotype. This chain uses TRBV11-2 with TRBJ2-5; 7 bases agree with TRBD2. The length of the CDR3 is 14 residues. Germline CDR1 SGHAT, CDR2 FQNNGV. V dropped 5 bases and J dropped 1; count of bases not matched to a gene: 4. In DNA, the CDR3 is TGTGCCAGCAGCGCAAGACTAGCCCAAGAGACCCAGTACTTC. It yields the protein CASSARLAQETQYF.

As regards this clonotype: An end of the junction differs from the germline gene, which may be a read error. The chain has TRBV15 and TRBJ1-1; D possibly corresponds to TRBD1 (6 bases). Germline V gene data show CDR1 as LNHNV and CDR2 as YYDKDF (reference sequence). CDR3 length: 16 residues. CDR3 sequence (DNA): TGTGTCACCAGCAGAGATTCGGGCAAGGGGGTAGTCGTAGCTTTCTTT. Protein: CVTSRDSGKGVVVAFF.

This rearrangement joins TRBV29-1 to TRBJ2-6; D not resolved. V was clipped by 3 bases and J by 1 base, with 10 bases between them. Germline V lookup: CDR1 SQVTM, CDR2 ANQGSEA. This CDR3 contains 15 residues. In nucleotides, the CDR3 is TGCAGCGTTGAGGATCGGAGATCTGGGGCCAACGTCCTGACTTTC. Translating gives CSVEDRRSGANVLTF.

In this sample, this clonotype turned up many times. The chain recombines TRBV29-1 with TRBJ2-7; 8 bases agree with TRBD1. Germline V gene sequence: CDR1 SQVTM, CDR2 ANQGSEA. This CDR3 region has 17 residues. The ends lost 6 bases at V and 0 bases at J; junction bases unmatched: 16. DNA for the CDR3: TGCAGCGTCGTCCACCCCGAGGGACAGGTGAGCTCCTACGAGCAGTACTTC. This translates into CSVVHPEGQVSSYEQYF.

The chain joins TRBV10-3 to TRBJ1-2; D unresolved. V was shortened by 0 bases and J by 10 bases, with 18 bases between the two germline ends. Germline loops: CDR1 ENHRY, CDR2 SYGVKD. The CDR3 has 15 residues. CDR3 sequence (DNA): TGTGCCATCAGTGAGTCGACCAGTCTAACGTGGGACTACACCTTC. Translated: CAISESTSLTWDYTF.

This clonotype was seen a handful of times. The gene calls are TRBV7-9 and TRBJ2-7; D unclear. V lost 3 bases, J lost 0 bases, and 9 bases lay in between. The germline V gene has CDR1 SEHNR and CDR2 FQNEAQ (reference sequence). This CDR3 region has 14 residues. The CDR3 nucleotides are TGTGCCAGCAGCTTGGCAGGTCACTCCTACGAGCAGTACTTC. Translating gives CASSLAGHSYEQYF.